This TCR beta chain was identified in a study of shared clonotypes between healthy human individuals. The method was immunoSEQ multiplex PCR; TCRdb's version includes in-frame clones alone and lacks a portion of them. The sample lists roughly 770,000 clones; around 96% were seen once. V lost 5 bases and J 2 bases, leaving 16 bases between the germline ends. The length of the CDR3 is 15 residues. The germline CDR1 and CDR2 sequences are SGHTA and FQGNSA. Naive CD8 isolation took CD45RO-negative cells positively selected for CCR7 and excluded terminally differentiated effector memory CD45RA+ cells. The chain recombines TRBV7-2 with TRBJ2-7; D may be TRBD2 (5 bases). The material sequenced was naive CD8+ T cells sorted from blood. This clonotype was sampled from a man aged 25 to 40 in good health. Written as DNA, the CDR3 is TGTGCCAGCAGCCCACCTTTAGGGAGCCCCTACGAGCAGTACTTC. It yields the protein CASSPPLGSPYEQYF.